Each of the 3 T cell receptor beta chains below was sequenced from the same sample in a study of identical twins. MiXCR, applied by TCRdb to the 5' RACE reads, yields one record per CDR3 protein. The table includes 400,000 to 550,000 distinct CDR3 sequences, 20% to 25% detected once. A further study also used this sample, focusing on T cells expressing NK-cell markers.

Sample: CD4+ T cells sorted from blood. These receptors came from a woman under 30 in good health.

In its sample, this clonotype was seen a few times. V usage is TRBV29-1 and J usage is TRBJ2-3; 11 bases align to TRBD2. Per germline, CDR1 SQVTM and CDR2 ANQGSEA. This CDR3 has 14 amino acids. Trimming cost V 7 bases and J 5 bases; bases outside gene matches: 8. DNA for the CDR3: TGCAGCGCCCTTAGCGGGAGGGACGGAGATACGCAGTATTTT. It encodes CSALSGRDGDTQYF.

This clonotype was seen repeatedly, ten times or more. The J gene is TRBJ2-7, the V gene TRBV20-1; 14 nucleotides agree with TRBD2. The CDR3 consists of 16 residues. The V and J ends lost 6 bases and 5 bases, in that order; junction bases with no gene match: 12. Per germline, CDR1 DFQATT and CDR2 SNEGSKA (reference sequence). CDR3 protein: CSADRTSGRIGDEQYF. CDR3 DNA: TGCAGTGCCGACCGGACTAGCGGGAGGATAGGGGACGAGCAGTACTTC.

This clonotype was seen more than once but under ten times. J is TRBJ2-1 and V is TRBV7-8; D unresolved. The CDR3 has 14 residues. Trimming removed 2 bases from V and 8 bases from J, with 13 bases in between. Per the germline V gene, CDR1 is SGHVS and CDR2 is FQNEAQ. The CDR3 DNA follows: TGTGCCAGCAGCTTAAAGTTAGGTATGGATGAGCAGTTCTTC. This translates into CASSLKLGMDEQFF.